Each of the 26 T cell receptor beta chains below was sequenced from the same sample in a study of regulatory T cells in long-lasting Graves disease. Sample time point: newly diagnosed GD, antithyroid drugs for less than 3 months. From RNA extracted from PBMCs, the TCR library was made. Library construction for TCR beta used iRepertoire HTBI primers and Arm-PCR of CDR3 regions. TCRdb fed the multiplex PCR reads into MiXCR, producing one record per CDR3 protein. The sample contains approximately 210,000 distinct CDR3 sequences, around 19% of which appear only once. Material: peripheral blood mononuclear cells (PBMCs), obtained at new diagnosis, from a patient treated with antithyroid drugs. The receptors shown here come from a female donor with Graves disease.

This clonotype appeared once. The junction departs from germline at one end; a sequencing error may be responsible. The chain joins TRBV19 to TRBJ2-5; the match to TRBD2 covers 11 bases. Per germline, CDR1 LNHDA and CDR2 SQIVND (reference sequence). The CDR3 length is 15 residues. The CDR3 DNA reads as TGTGTCAGTTTGGACCGATTAGCGGGAGGGGAGACTCAGTACTTC. It codes for CVSLDRLAGGETQYF.

The rearrangement links TRBV7-9 to TRBJ2-7; weak D call: TRBD2 (5 bases). Per germline, CDR1 SEHNR and CDR2 FQNEAQ (reference sequence). V gave up 8 bases and J gave up 6 bases, with 11 bases separating them. This CDR3 is built from 11 residues. CDR3 in amino acids: CASLNRGEQYF. The CDR3, as DNA: TGTGCCAGCTTAAACCGGGGCGAGCAGTACTTC.

This clonotype was recorded at least ten times. V is TRBV29-1 and J is TRBJ2-7, with a possible D match to TRBD1 (5 bases). Germline assignment: CDR1 SQVTM and CDR2 ANQGSEA. This CDR3 is built from 12 residues. CDR3 DNA: TGCACCGCGTTAGGGGATACTTACGAGCAGTACTTC. As protein: CTALGDTYEQYF.

The chain has TRBV20-1 and TRBJ2-5; D perhaps matches TRBD2 (6 bases). Germline V CDR1 and CDR2: DFQATT, SNEGSKA (reference sequence). The CDR3 consists of 15 residues. Trimming shortened V by 1 base and J by 3 bases, and 15 bases separated the two germline ends. The CDR3 DNA is TGCAGTGCTAGAGTACCCGGGACTCGAGAAGAGACCCAGTACTTC. As protein: CSARVPGTREETQYF.

This clonotype was seen many times. The chain couples TRBV28 to TRBJ1-3; D not resolved. CDR1 is MDHEN and CDR2 is SYDVKM in the germline V gene. Trimming cost V 1 base and J 4 bases, with 8 bases left between them. The CDR3 totals 14 residues. The CDR3 loop reads CASSLSRTGNTIYF. In DNA, the CDR3 is TGTGCCAGCAGTTTATCTCGAACCGGAAACACCATATATTTT.

This chain uses TRBV28 with TRBJ2-5, with 7 nucleotides matching TRBD1. The closer fit of TRBJ2-1 to the DNA end suggests the J call may be wrong. This CDR3 region has 16 residues. Germline CDR1 MDHEN, CDR2 SYDVKM. Here the CDR3 DNA reads TGTGCCAGCAGCTTAACCCCCCCTGACAGGGCCCATGAGCAGTTCTTC. Translated: CASSLTPPDRAHEQFF.

In this sample, this clonotype turned up a few times. A far larger clone is off by one base, so a read error is likely. CDR3 residues: CASSAGTSGRGTYNEQYF. In DNA form, the CDR3 reads TGTGCCAGCAGTGCGGGGACTAGCGGGAGGGGGACCTACAATGAGCAGTACTTC. The chain recombines TRBV2 with TRBJ2-7, with 16 nucleotides matching TRBD2. J was trimmed by 7 bases and V by 4 bases; bases with no gene match: 13. CDR3 length equals 18 residues. Germline lookup yields CDR1 SNHLY and CDR2 FYNNEI.

V gene TRBV5-5 combines with J gene TRBJ2-7; TRBD2 matches 8 bases. J lost 1 base, V lost 4 bases, and 13 bases had no gene match. This CDR3 has 17 amino acids. Germline V lookup: CDR1 SGHKS, CDR2 YYEKEE (reference sequence). The CDR3 DNA reads TGTGCCAGCAGCCGGACCCTCCATACTAGCGGATCCTACGAGCAGTACTTC. This encodes CASSRTLHTSGSYEQYF.

CDR3 sequence: CASSVAVALAGPETQYF. In nucleotides, the CDR3 is TGTGCCAGCAGCGTAGCCGTAGCACTAGCGGGACCCGAGACCCAGTACTTC. This sequence joins TRBV9 and TRBJ2-5, with TRBD2 matching 10 bases. J gave up 5 bases and V 0 bases, and 10 bases lay outside the gene matches. The CDR3 is 17 amino acids. Germline CDR1 is SGDLS and CDR2 is YYNGEE.

This clonotype was seen many times. This sequence joins TRBV6-2 or TRBV6-3 and TRBJ1-5; the D gene is possibly TRBD1 (5 bases). Between the trimmed V and J ends, which lost 6 bases and 2 bases, there was a span of 14 bases. Germline V gives CDR1 MNHEY, CDR2 SVGEGT. The CDR3 is 15 residues long. The CDR3 DNA follows: TGTGCCAGCAGCCACCGGGGGAGAGGCAATCAGCCCCAGCATTTT. Amino acids: CASSHRGRGNQPQHF.

This clonotype was recorded at least ten times. DNA of the CDR3: TGTGCCAGCAGTGAAGCGCGTGGTAGCGCCACCTACGAGCAGTACTTC. Protein: CASSEARGSATYEQYF. This chain joins TRBV2 and TRBJ2-7; maybe TRBD2 (5 bases). The germline V and J ends were trimmed by 0 bases and 2 bases, with 14 bases remaining between them. CDR1 and CDR2 from the germline V gene are SNHLY and FYNNEI. The CDR3 contains 16 residues.

Many counts were recorded for this clonotype. The chain uses TRBV12-3 or TRBV12-4 and TRBJ2-7, with D hard to call. This CDR3 comprises 12 residues. Between the trimmed V and J ends, which lost 5 bases and 2 bases, there was a span of 7 bases. DNA of the CDR3: TGTGCCAGCAGTCCAGTGACCTACGAGCAGTACTTC. Residues: CASSPVTYEQYF.

This clonotype was observed a single time. This likely reflects a read error, since a far larger clone is one base away. The CDR3 sequence: CASTPTGTGDTQYF. CDR3 bases: TGTGCCAGCACCCCCACCGGGACGGGAGATACGCAGTATTTT. The V gene is TRBV7-8, the J gene TRBJ2-3, with D perhaps TRBD1 or TRBD2 (5 bases each). V was trimmed by 7 bases and J by 5 bases, leaving 16 bases between them. The CDR3 is 14 amino acids. Germline-derived CDR1 and CDR2 are SGHVS and FQNEAQ.

This clonotype was counted many times. V and J are TRBV19 and TRBJ2-2, with 8 bases lining up with TRBD1. The CDR3 is made up of 18 amino acids. Per germline, CDR1 LNHDA and CDR2 SQIVND (reference sequence). The junction had 17 bases not matched to a gene; V was cut back by 7 bases and J by 4 bases. CDR3 DNA: TGTGCCAGTACCCAAAGCGGATTCGACAGGGGCGCCACCGGGGAGCTGTTTTTT. The encoded protein is CASTQSGFDRGATGELFF.

This rearrangement joins TRBV7-2 to TRBJ2-7; 8 positions agree with TRBD2. After removal of 2 bases from V and 2 bases from J, the junction contained 11 bases not matched to a gene. This CDR3 region has 17 residues. Germline CDR1 SGHTA, CDR2 FQGNSA. Here the CDR3 DNA reads TGTGCCAGCAGCTTAAGACGACTAGCGAGCGACCCCTACGAGCAGTACTTC. It translates to CASSLRRLASDPYEQYF.

Many counts were recorded for this clonotype. The chain is built from TRBV20-1 and TRBJ2-3, with a weak D call TRBD2 (6 bases). Trimming pared 7 bases from V and 0 bases from J, leaving 14 bases between. CDR1 is DFQATT and CDR2 is SNEGSKA in the germline V gene (reference sequence). The CDR3 is made up of 14 amino acids. The CDR3 DNA sequence: TGCAGTGGGGGCGGGGTTCCTAGCACAGATACGCAGTATTTT. The encoded protein is CSGGGVPSTDTQYF.

The table lists this clonotype with many counts. The rearrangement links TRBV11-1 to TRBJ1-3; D not resolved. The CDR3 is made up of 14 amino acids. Looked up from germline, CDR1 is SGHAT and CDR2 is FQDESV (reference sequence). V dropped 2 bases and J dropped 4 bases, with 9 bases sitting between them. The CDR3 sequence is CASSLLAAGNTIYF. The CDR3 DNA reads TGTGCCAGCAGCTTATTGGCAGCGGGAAACACCATATATTTT.

This clonotype has just a few counts. This rearrangement joins TRBV18 to TRBJ2-1, with 9 bases that match TRBD2. Trimming cost V 4 bases and J 8 bases; bases outside gene matches: 3. Germline CDR1 reads KGHSH; CDR2 reads LQKENI. CDR3 size: 13 residues. The CDR3 reads CASSHAGGYEQFF. DNA for the CDR3: TGTGCCAGCTCACACGCGGGAGGGTATGAGCAGTTCTTC.

The table lists this clonotype with a few counts. The chain uses TRBV7-3 and TRBJ2-3, with a weak D call TRBD2 (7 bases). Germline assignment: CDR1 SGHTA and CDR2 FQGTGA. V was pared by 5 bases and J by 4 bases, with 16 bases between. The length of the CDR3 is 15 residues. The CDR3 reads CASSTTGGKADTQYF. DNA for the CDR3: TGTGCCAGCAGCACTACGGGGGGCAAGGCAGATACGCAGTATTTT.

The rearrangement links TRBV2 to TRBJ2-2, with 9 bases fitting TRBD1. CDR3 length: 15 amino acids. Germline V gives CDR1 SNHLY, CDR2 FYNNEI. Trimming at V came to 9 bases and at J to 4 bases, leaving 9 bases not matched to a gene. The CDR3: CASEAAQGATGELFF. The CDR3 bases are TGTGCCAGTGAAGCAGCACAGGGGGCCACCGGGGAGCTGTTTTTT.

Comment on this clonotype: The likely explanation is a read error, given a far larger clone one base away. The rearrangement uses TRBV7-2 and TRBJ2-5; maybe TRBD2 (7 bases). The DNA end lines up better with TRBJ2-1; the J call may be wrong. Germline values: CDR1 SGHTA, CDR2 FQGNSA. The CDR3 covers 14 residues. The CDR3 protein is CACSLGGGYNEQFF. The DNA of the CDR3 is TGTGCCTGCAGCTTAGGGGGGGGTTACAATGAGCAGTTCTTC.

This clonotype showed up many times. The rearrangement links TRBV24-1 to TRBJ1-1, with D possibly matching TRBD1 (5 bases). Deletions cut 3 bases from V and 3 bases from J, with 10 bases between. The CDR3 length is 14 residues. Per the germline V gene, CDR1 is KGHDR and CDR2 is SFDVKD. The CDR3 here is CATSDGGAHTEAFF. The CDR3 DNA reads as TGTGCCACCAGTGATGGAGGGGCGCACACTGAAGCTTTCTTT.

This clonotype was seen repeatedly, ten times or more. V is TRBV5-1 and J is TRBJ2-7; no clear D gene. The CDR3 has 13 amino acids. V lost 1 base, J lost 4 bases, and 9 bases lay in between. Germline CDR1 is SGHRS and CDR2 is YFSETQ. The CDR3 protein is CASSLPPSYEQYF. In DNA, the CDR3 is TGCGCCAGCAGCTTGCCCCCTTCATACGAGCAGTACTTC.

There are many counts of this clonotype. The chain carries TRBV20-1 and TRBJ2-5; D is possibly TRBD2 (5 bases). Trimming pared 4 bases from V and 7 bases from J, leaving 13 bases between. The V gene's germline CDR1 is DFQATT and CDR2 SNEGSKA (reference sequence). This CDR3 has 12 residues. CDR3 in DNA: TGCAGTGCTACGCTTTCTCGGGGGACCCAGTACTTC. It yields the protein CSATLSRGTQYF.

This clonotype was recorded many times. V gene TRBV20-1 combines with J gene TRBJ2-1; D might be TRBD1 or TRBD2, each matching 6 bases. The germline gives CDR1 DFQATT, CDR2 SNEGSKA (reference sequence). The CDR3 runs to 15 residues. V was cut by 4 bases and J by 1 base, with 14 bases left in between. The CDR3 loop reads CSANKGGNSYNEQFF. The CDR3 coding sequence is TGCAGTGCTAACAAAGGGGGGAATTCCTACAATGAGCAGTTCTTC.

The chain combines TRBV10-1 with TRBJ1-2; D possibly corresponds to TRBD1 (5 bases). V lost 4 bases and J 8 bases, leaving 8 bases between the germline ends. This CDR3 is built from 11 residues. Germline assignment: CDR1 WNHNN and CDR2 SYGVQD (reference sequence). The CDR3 region is CASSGTGGYTF. The CDR3 DNA follows: TGCGCCAGCAGTGGTACAGGAGGCTACACCTTC.